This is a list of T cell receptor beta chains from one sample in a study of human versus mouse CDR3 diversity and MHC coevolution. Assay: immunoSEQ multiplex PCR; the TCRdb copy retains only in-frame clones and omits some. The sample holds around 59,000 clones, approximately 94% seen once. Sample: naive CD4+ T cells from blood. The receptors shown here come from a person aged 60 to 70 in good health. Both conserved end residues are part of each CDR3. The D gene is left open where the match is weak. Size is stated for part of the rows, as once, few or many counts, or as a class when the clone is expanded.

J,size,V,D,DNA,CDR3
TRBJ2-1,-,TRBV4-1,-,TGCGCCAGCAGCCAAGGTAGAGACAACCACTACAATGAGCAGTTCTTC,CASSQGRDNHYNEQFF
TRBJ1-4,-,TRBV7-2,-,TGTGCCAGCAGCGCAAACAGGGCTACTAATGAAAAACTGTTTTTT,CASSANRATNEKLFF
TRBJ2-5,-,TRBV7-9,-,TGTGCCAGCAGCCTCAGAGGGAACCAAGAGACCCAGTACTTC,CASSLRGNQETQYF
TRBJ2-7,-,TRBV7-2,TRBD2,TGTGCCAGCAGCTTAGTCGCGGGACTAGCGGGTGTCCTCTACGAGCAGTACTTC,CASSLVAGLAGVLYEQYF
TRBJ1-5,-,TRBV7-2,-,TGTGCCAGCAGCTTAGGTAGGGAGCAGCCCCAGCATTTT,CASSLGREQPQHF
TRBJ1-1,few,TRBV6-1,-,TGTGCCAGCAGTGAAAGGGGGAACACTGAAGCTTTCTTT,CASSERGNTEAFF
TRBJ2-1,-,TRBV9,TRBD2,TGTGCCAGCAGCGTAGGACAAGCGGGAGGAAATGAGCAGTTCTTC,CASSVGQAGGNEQFF
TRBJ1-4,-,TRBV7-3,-,TGTGCCAGCAGCTCCCATCCACCAGTTTCAGATGAAAAACTGTTTTTT,CASSSHPPVSDEKLFF
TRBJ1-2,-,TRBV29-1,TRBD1,TGCAGCGTTCGCGACAGGGATATCTATGGCTACACCTTC,CSVRDRDIYGYTF
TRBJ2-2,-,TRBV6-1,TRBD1,TGTGCCACCTACGGGACAGGGGACCCCACCGGGGAGCTGTTTTTT,CATYGTGDPTGELFF
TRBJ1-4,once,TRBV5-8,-,TGTGCCAGCAGCCTCGGGTTGGCGGATACTGAAAAACTGTTTTTT,CASSLGLADTEKLFF
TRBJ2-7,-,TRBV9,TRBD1,TGTGCCAGCAGCGCCTCGACAGGGGGCTACGAGCAGTACTTC,CASSASTGGYEQYF
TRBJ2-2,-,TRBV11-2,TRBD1,TGTGCCAGCAACGCCGGACAGGGGAGGGCCGGGGAGCTGTTTTTT,CASNAGQGRAGELFF
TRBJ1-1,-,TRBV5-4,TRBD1,TGTGCCAGCAGCTGGCCCGGGACAGGGGGTTACACTGAAGCTTTCTTT,CASSWPGTGGYTEAFF
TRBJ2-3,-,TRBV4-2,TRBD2,TGTGCCAGCAGCCTCGAAGGGCTAGCGGGAGGGGGGAAGCAGTATTTT,CASSLEGLAGGGKQYF
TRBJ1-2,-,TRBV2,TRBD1,TGTGCCAGCAGGCAGGGGGCAGCCTATGGCTACACCTTC,CASRQGAAYGYTF
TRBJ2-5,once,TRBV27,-,TGTGCCAGCAGTTTAGGCCCTGATCGGGGAGAGACCCAGTACTTC,CASSLGPDRGETQYF
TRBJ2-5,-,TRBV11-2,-,TGTGCCAGCAGCTTAGTCCTCGCAGGGAAAGAGACCCAGTACTTC,CASSLVLAGKETQYF
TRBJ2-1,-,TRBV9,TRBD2,TGTGCCAGCAGCTCAACCGGGACTAGCGGTAATGAGCAGTTCTTC,CASSSTGTSGNEQFF